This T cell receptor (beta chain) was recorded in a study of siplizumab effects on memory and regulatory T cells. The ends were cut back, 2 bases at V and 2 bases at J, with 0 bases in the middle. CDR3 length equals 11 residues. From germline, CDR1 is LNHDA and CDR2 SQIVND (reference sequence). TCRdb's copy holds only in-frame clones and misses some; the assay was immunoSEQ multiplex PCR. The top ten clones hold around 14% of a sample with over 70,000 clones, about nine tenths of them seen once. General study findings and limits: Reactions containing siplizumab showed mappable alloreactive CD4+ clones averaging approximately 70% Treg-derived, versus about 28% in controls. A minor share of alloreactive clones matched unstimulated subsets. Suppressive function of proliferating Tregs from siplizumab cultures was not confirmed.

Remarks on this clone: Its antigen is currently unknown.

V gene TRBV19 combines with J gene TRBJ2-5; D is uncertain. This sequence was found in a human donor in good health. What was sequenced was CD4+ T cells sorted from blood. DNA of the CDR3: TGTGCCAGTAGTATACAAGAGACCCAGTACTTC. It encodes CASSIQETQYF.